This is a list of T cell receptor beta chains from one sample in a study of shared clonotypes between healthy human individuals. The method was immunoSEQ multiplex PCR; TCRdb's version includes in-frame clones alone and lacks a portion of them. The table records 1.5 million to 2.5 million clones, roughly 94% of them present only once. The sample comprised naive CD8+ T cells sorted from blood. The receptors come from a man younger than 35 in good health. Each CDR3 is given with its conserved first and last residue. D genes are given only for firm matches. Clone sizes are given selectively: once, few, many, or a class where the clone is expanded.

V,D,J,size,CDR3,DNA
TRBV27,.,TRBJ2-1,.,CASSRLGSYNEQFF,TGTGCCAGCAGTCGACTAGGTAGCTACAATGAGCAGTTCTTC
TRBV19,.,TRBJ2-2,.,CASSPGWNTGELFF,TGTGCCAGTAGTCCGGGATGGAACACCGGGGAGCTGTTTTTT
TRBV4-1,.,TRBJ2-6,.,CASSQASKGPGANVLTF,TGCGCCAGCAGCCAAGCGTCTAAAGGACCTGGGGCCAACGTCCTGACTTTC
TRBV5-1,.,TRBJ2-7,.,CASSLENDYEQYF,TGCGCCAGCAGCTTGGAAAATGACTACGAGCAGTACTTC
TRBV29-1,TRBD2,TRBJ2-5,.,CSVRREMGETQYF,TGCAGCGTGCGGCGGGAGATGGGTGAGACCCAGTACTTC
TRBV28,.,TRBJ2-5,.,CASSLLGEKETQYF,TGTGCCAGCAGTTTATTGGGGGAAAAAGAGACCCAGTACTTC
TRBV7-9,.,TRBJ2-1,.,CASSLPRGRSYNEQFF,TGTGCCAGCAGCCTCCCCAGGGGTCGCTCCTACAATGAGCAGTTCTTC
TRBV5-4,.,TRBJ2-1,.,CASSLGPADEQFF,TGTGCCAGCAGCTTGGGTCCGGCCGATGAGCAGTTCTTC
TRBV7-9,TRBD1,TRBJ1-1,.,CASSFTGGAAEAFF,TGTGCCAGCAGCTTTACAGGGGGCGCGGCTGAAGCTTTCTTT
TRBV19,.,TRBJ2-6,.,CASKESGANVLTF,TGTGCCAGCAAAGAATCAGGGGCCAACGTCCTGACTTTC
TRBV2,TRBD1,TRBJ2-7,.,CASSQSRDSLSYEQYF,TGTGCCAGCAGTCAATCCCGGGACAGTTTATCCTACGAGCAGTACTTC
TRBV4-1,.,TRBJ2-1,.,CASSQDEARHEQFF,TGCGCCAGCAGCCAAGATGAGGCCAGGCATGAGCAGTTCTTC
TRBV5-6,TRBD1,TRBJ1-3,.,CASSPVGLQGPAGNTIYF,TGTGCCAGCAGCCCGGTGGGTCTACAGGGGCCGGCCGGAAACACCATATATTTT
TRBV7-2,.,TRBJ1-1,.,CASSPPGGSNTEAFF,TGTGCCAGCAGCCCTCCCGGGGGGTCGAACACTGAAGCTTTCTTT
TRBV7-9,.,TRBJ2-7,.,CASSPPRDGTYEQYF,TGTGCCAGCAGCCCTCCCCGGGACGGAACCTACGAGCAGTACTTC
TRBV4-3,.,TRBJ1-1,once,CASSQDSEGRGTEAFF,TGCGCCAGCAGCCAAGATTCCGAGGGGCGAGGTACTGAAGCTTTCTTT
TRBV30,TRBD1,TRBJ1-6,few,CAWSTGQGNSPLHF,TGTGCCTGGAGTACGGGACAGGGGAATTCACCCCTCCACTTT
TRBV9,.,TRBJ2-5,.,CASSVDNLYRTQYF,TGTGCCAGCAGCGTAGATAATCTTTACCGGACCCAGTACTTC
TRBV9,.,TRBJ2-1,.,CASSEGGTFYNEQFF,TGTGCCAGCAGCGAGGGGGGGACCTTTTACAATGAGCAGTTCTTC
TRBV21-1,.,TRBJ2-7,.,CASSKGTSGRPEQYF,TGTGCCAGCAGCAAGGGGACTAGCGGGAGGCCCGAGCAGTACTTC
TRBV6-6,.,TRBJ2-5,.,CASSWTPQETQYF,TGTGCCAGCAGTTGGACACCCCAAGAGACCCAGTACTTC
TRBV16,.,TRBJ2-3,.,CASSQFGNADTQYF,TGTGCCAGCAGCCAATTCGGGAATGCGGATACGCAGTATTTT
TRBV7-2,TRBD1,TRBJ2-3,.,CASSLDWTGDTDTQYF,TGTGCCAGCAGCTTAGATTGGACAGGGGACACAGATACGCAGTATTTT
TRBV7-9,.,TRBJ2-7,.,CASSRNRDGDYEQYF,TGTGCCAGCAGCAGAAACCGGGACGGTGACTACGAGCAGTACTTC
TRBV2,TRBD2,TRBJ2-3,.,CASSPGLAGSGTDTQYF,TGTGCCAGCAGTCCGGGACTAGCGGGAAGTGGCACAGATACGCAGTATTTT
TRBV27,.,TRBJ2-7,.,CAKLFGPSHEQYF,TGTGCCAAATTATTTGGACCTTCACACGAGCAGTACTTC
TRBV5-1,.,TRBJ2-2,once,CASSEGPNGELFF,TGCGCCAGCAGCGAGGGCCCAAACGGGGAGCTGTTTTTT
TRBV15,.,TRBJ2-7,.,CATSSEDSSYEQYF,TGTGCCACCAGCAGTGAAGACAGTTCCTACGAGCAGTACTTC
TRBV28,TRBD2,TRBJ2-3,.,CASSFEAAGATDTQYF,TGTGCCAGCAGTTTCGAAGCAGCGGGGGCCACAGATACGCAGTATTTT